This is a list of T cell receptor beta chains from one sample in a study of blood T cell repertoires in COVID-19. Clones were read by immunoSEQ multiplex PCR, and TCRdb kept only the in-frame ones, dropping some. The data contain approximately 75,000 clones, roughly 80% of them singletons. Sequencing used peripheral blood. These receptors were taken from a man aged 50 to 59 with COVID-19, enrolled during active disease. The conserved cysteine and the conserved F or W are not part of the CDR3 here. Rows may omit the clone size; those that give it use once, few, many or a size class.

v_call clone_size cdr3_aa
TRBV19 . ASTPDRARYGYT
TRBV3-1/TRBV3-2 . ASSHQAGGPAGELF
TRBV3-1/TRBV3-2 . ASSQVLGSSYEQY
TRBV4-3 once ASSRRGLNTEAF
TRBV2 . VTGGTGHSPLH
TRBV6-2/TRBV6-3 . ASSSHRQGKGNQPQH
TRBV15 . ATSRDQGNEQY
TRBV11-2 . ASSLDGTVNQPQH
TRBV9 many ASSGSGTGVGEQY
TRBV6-5 . ASRTNQGLGSPLH
TRBV18 . ASSQGFSNQPQH
TRBV10-3 few ATRGSGANVLT
TRBV2 . ASSPKTSEQETQY
TRBV6-1 . ASSEDGGSVQPQH
TRBV10-3 once AIRGTGERGTQY
TRBV6-5 . ASSYLLGPYEQY
TRBV18 . ASSPPSKTSFLPSEQY
TRBV29-1 few SVLQGFSGNTIY
TRBV7-3 once ASSPDPGSTDTQY
TRBV19 . ASSITGTSGRKTQY
TRBV28 . ASSFTGRESYEQY
TRBV29-1 . SREGIGTQY
TRBV2 once ASSGDRDNEQF